These T cell receptor beta chains were read from a single sample in a study of shared clonotypes between healthy human individuals. Repertoires were generated with immunoSEQ multiplex PCR, while TCRdb's copy carries only in-frame clones and drops some. The data contain around 620,000 clones, roughly 96% of them singletons. The sample taken for sequencing was naive CD8+ T cells sorted from blood. Receptors originate from a woman aged 25 to 39 in good health. CDR3s include the opening cysteine and the closing phenylalanine or tryptophan. The D gene is left open where the match is weak. A row's size may be missing; if present it is once, few, many or a size class.

D gene: -
V gene: TRBV27
J gene: TRBJ2-3
clone size: -
CDR3 protein: CASSYGQSTDTQYF
CDR3 DNA: TGTGCCAGCAGTTACGGACAGAGCACAGATACGCAGTATTTT

D gene: -
V gene: TRBV7-9
J gene: TRBJ2-7
clone size: -
CDR3 protein: CASSPDLYEQYF
CDR3 DNA: TGTGCCAGCAGCCCAGACCTGTACGAGCAGTACTTC

D gene: -
V gene: TRBV4-1
J gene: TRBJ1-5
clone size: -
CDR3 protein: CASSLTDLQFNQPQHF
CDR3 DNA: TGCGCCAGCAGCCTTACAGACCTACAATTCAATCAGCCCCAGCATTTT

D gene: -
V gene: TRBV9
J gene: TRBJ2-7
clone size: -
CDR3 protein: CASSDNYEQYF
CDR3 DNA: TGTGCCAGCAGCGATAACTACGAGCAGTACTTC

D gene: -
V gene: TRBV11-1
J gene: TRBJ2-7
clone size: once
CDR3 protein: CASRGLSAYEQYF
CDR3 DNA: TGTGCCAGCAGGGGACTTTCAGCCTACGAGCAGTACTTC

D gene: -
V gene: TRBV19
J gene: TRBJ2-5
clone size: -
CDR3 protein: CASSIWLGETQYF
CDR3 DNA: TGTGCCAGTAGTATATGGCTTGGAGAGACCCAGTACTTC

D gene: -
V gene: TRBV13
J gene: TRBJ2-1
clone size: -
CDR3 protein: CASSLDMDEQFF
CDR3 DNA: TGTGCCAGCAGCTTAGACATGGATGAGCAGTTCTTC

D gene: -
V gene: TRBV5-4
J gene: TRBJ1-2
clone size: -
CDR3 protein: CASSGWTEIGNYGYTF
CDR3 DNA: TGTGCCAGCAGCGGGTGGACTGAAATCGGAAACTATGGCTACACCTTC

D gene: -
V gene: TRBV11-2
J gene: TRBJ2-7
clone size: -
CDR3 protein: CASSFRQTYEQYF
CDR3 DNA: TGTGCCAGCAGCTTCCGGCAAACCTACGAGCAGTACTTC

D gene: TRBD2
V gene: TRBV5-4
J gene: TRBJ2-1
clone size: -
CDR3 protein: CASSLEGGFPFF
CDR3 DNA: TGTGCCAGCAGCTTGGAGGGAGGGTTCCCGTTCTTC

D gene: TRBD2
V gene: TRBV27
J gene: TRBJ2-7
clone size: -
CDR3 protein: CASSSLAGAYEQYF
CDR3 DNA: TGTGCCAGCAGTTCACTAGCGGGAGCCTACGAGCAGTACTTC

D gene: -
V gene: TRBV10-2
J gene: TRBJ1-5
clone size: -
CDR3 protein: CASSEWLTAYNQPQHF
CDR3 DNA: TGCGCCAGCAGTGAATGGCTGACGGCATACAATCAGCCCCAGCATTTT

D gene: TRBD2
V gene: TRBV4-1
J gene: TRBJ2-7
clone size: -
CDR3 protein: CASSPPGLAGADEQYF
CDR3 DNA: TGCGCCAGCAGCCCCCCCGGACTAGCGGGAGCCGACGAGCAGTACTTC

D gene: TRBD2
V gene: TRBV27
J gene: TRBJ2-7
clone size: -
CDR3 protein: CASSSSGSSYEQYF
CDR3 DNA: TGTGCCAGCAGTTCTAGCGGGAGCTCCTACGAGCAGTACTTC

D gene: -
V gene: TRBV28
J gene: TRBJ1-5
clone size: few
CDR3 protein: CASSLVTVNQPQHF
CDR3 DNA: TGTGCCAGCAGTTTAGTAACAGTAAATCAGCCCCAGCATTTT

D gene: TRBD2
V gene: TRBV11-2
J gene: TRBJ2-1
clone size: -
CDR3 protein: CASSFSGNEQFF
CDR3 DNA: TGTGCCAGCAGCTTTAGCGGGAATGAGCAGTTCTTC

D gene: -
V gene: TRBV4-1
J gene: TRBJ2-7
clone size: -
CDR3 protein: CASSPGLLSYEQYF
CDR3 DNA: TGCGCCAGCAGCCCGGGACTGCTGTCCTACGAGCAGTACTTC

D gene: -
V gene: TRBV7-8
J gene: TRBJ2-2
clone size: -
CDR3 protein: CASTIRGGIGPGELFF
CDR3 DNA: TGTGCCAGCACCATTAGAGGGGGGATTGGACCCGGGGAGCTGTTTTTT

D gene: -
V gene: TRBV27
J gene: TRBJ2-3
clone size: -
CDR3 protein: CASSLGTDTQYF
CDR3 DNA: TGTGCCAGCAGTTTAGGCACAGATACGCAGTATTTT

D gene: TRBD1
V gene: TRBV2
J gene: TRBJ2-1
clone size: -
CDR3 protein: CASSVRDRGFNEQFF
CDR3 DNA: TGTGCCAGCAGCGTCCGAGACAGGGGATTCAATGAGCAGTTCTTC

D gene: TRBD1
V gene: TRBV5-1
J gene: TRBJ2-7
clone size: -
CDR3 protein: CASSGDRASYEQYF
CDR3 DNA: TGCGCCAGCAGCGGAGACAGGGCATCCTACGAGCAGTACTTC

D gene: TRBD1
V gene: TRBV27
J gene: TRBJ2-7
clone size: -
CDR3 protein: CASKAGTGYEQYF
CDR3 DNA: TGTGCCAGCAAGGCCGGGACAGGCTACGAGCAGTACTTC

D gene: -
V gene: TRBV28
J gene: TRBJ2-7
clone size: -
CDR3 protein: CASSPSFFYEQYF
CDR3 DNA: TGTGCCAGCAGCCCGAGCTTCTTCTACGAGCAGTACTTC

D gene: -
V gene: TRBV28
J gene: TRBJ1-5
clone size: -
CDR3 protein: CASSPRDLGSQPQHF
CDR3 DNA: TGTGCCAGCAGTCCTAGGGATTTGGGTAGTCAGCCCCAGCATTTT

D gene: TRBD2
V gene: TRBV27
J gene: TRBJ2-5
clone size: -
CDR3 protein: CASSRAPSGYQETQYF
CDR3 DNA: TGTGCCAGCAGTCGGGCGCCTAGCGGGTACCAAGAGACCCAGTACTTC

D gene: -
V gene: TRBV4-2
J gene: TRBJ1-1
clone size: once
CDR3 protein: CASSQGERSENTEAFF
CDR3 DNA: TGTGCCAGCAGCCAGGGGGAAAGGAGTGAGAACACTGAAGCTTTCTTT

D gene: -
V gene: TRBV19
J gene: TRBJ2-7
clone size: -
CDR3 protein: CATSKGGLSGEQYF
CDR3 DNA: TGTGCCACCTCGAAGGGGGGGCTCTCGGGCGAGCAGTACTTC

D gene: -
V gene: TRBV7-8
J gene: TRBJ2-7
clone size: -
CDR3 protein: CASSLVPYYEQYF
CDR3 DNA: TGTGCCAGCAGCTTAGTACCATACTACGAGCAGTACTTC